The source of this T cell receptor (beta chain) is a study of T cell repertoires in aging, cancer and after chemotherapy. Peripheral blood genomic DNA, not sorted cells or RNA, was the template. This CDR3 has 13 amino acids. CDR1 and CDR2 from the germline V gene are SGHTA and FQGNSA. The ends were cut back, 4 bases at V and 7 bases at J, with 11 bases in the middle. Multiplex touch-down PCR with TRB-A/B primers amplified rearranged V-D-J TRB sequences. MiXCR, applied by TCRdb to the multiplex PCR reads, yields one record per CDR3 protein. There are 650 to 800 distinct CDR3 sequences in the sample; roughly nine tenths occur only once, and more than 6% lies in the top ten.

The sequenced material came from blood. The source of this sequence is a human donor with a solid tumor. The genes are TRBV7-2 and TRBJ1-5; D is possibly TRBD1 (6 bases). CDR3 protein: CASSWDMGQPQHF. As DNA, the CDR3 is TGTGCCAGCAGCTGGGACATGGGGCAGCCCCAGCATTTT.